This T cell receptor beta chain was identified in a study of identical twins. Whole-study findings and limits: Excess sharing between twins was weaker in beta out-of-frame sequences.

Many counts were recorded for this clonotype. The antigen is not known. TCRdb reprocessed the 5' RACE reads with MiXCR, giving one entry per CDR3 protein. The sample gives some 710,000 distinct CDR3 sequences, 6% to 6.5% of which show up once; roughly 1.6% is in the top ten. Germline CDR1 SGHDN, CDR2 FVKESK. This CDR3 is built from 17 residues. Trimming removed 0 bases from V and 5 bases from J; junction bases left unmatched: 11. The clonotype was recovered from a man between 18 and 29 years old in good health. The V and J genes are TRBV14 and TRBJ2-7; TRBD1 matches at 9 bases. Sequencing used naive T cells sorted from blood. CDR3 region: CASSQDLRDRASHEQYF. The DNA for the CDR3 is TGTGCCAGCAGCCAAGACCTCCGGGACAGGGCATCCCACGAGCAGTACTTC.